This record looks at one T cell receptor beta chain sequence and its context. What it binds is unknown. One end of the junction does not line up with germline, which may come from a read error. Clones were sequenced by immunoSEQ multiplex PCR, and TCRdb holds only the in-frame ones, with some missing. This sample has approximately 180,000 clones, with about nine tenths found just once. The sample belongs to a study of cytomegalovirus exposure and HLA in healthy donors. Study-level information: The approximately 110 validation repertoires used the same platform as the 550 to 750 first-cohort repertoires, a later analysis reported. Broader study findings: Generally TCR sequences proved uncommon, though certain public TCRs appeared in numerous donors. Among TCR beta chains, those listed as cytomegalovirus-associated numbered about 160.

This receptor was identified in a man aged 18 to 29 in good health and CMV-seropositive. Sequenced input: PBMCs.

The DNA of the CDR3 is TGTGCTAGCAGCCAGACTCGAAACACTGAAGCTTTCTTT. Its translation is CASSQTRNTEAFF. The chain employs TRBV7-7 and TRBJ1-1; D uncertain. This CDR3 has 13 amino acids. The germline V gene encodes CDR1 SSHAT and CDR2 FNYEAQ (reference sequence).